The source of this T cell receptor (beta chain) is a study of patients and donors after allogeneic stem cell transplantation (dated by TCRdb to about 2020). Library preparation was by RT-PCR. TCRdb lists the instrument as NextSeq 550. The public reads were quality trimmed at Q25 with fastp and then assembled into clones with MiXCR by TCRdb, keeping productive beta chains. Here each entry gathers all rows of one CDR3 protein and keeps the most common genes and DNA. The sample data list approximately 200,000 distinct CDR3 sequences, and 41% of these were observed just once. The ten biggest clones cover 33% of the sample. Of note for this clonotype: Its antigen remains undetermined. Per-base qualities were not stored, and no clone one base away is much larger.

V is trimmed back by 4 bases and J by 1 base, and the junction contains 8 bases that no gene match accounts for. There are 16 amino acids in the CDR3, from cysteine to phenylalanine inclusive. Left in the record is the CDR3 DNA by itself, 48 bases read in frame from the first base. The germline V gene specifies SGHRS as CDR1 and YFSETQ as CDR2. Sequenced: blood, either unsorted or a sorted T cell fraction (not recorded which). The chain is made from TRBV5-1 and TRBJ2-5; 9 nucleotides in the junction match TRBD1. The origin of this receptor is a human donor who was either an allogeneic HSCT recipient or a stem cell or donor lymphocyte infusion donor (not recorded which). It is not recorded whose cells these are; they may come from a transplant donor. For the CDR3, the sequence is CASSPTGQGFQETQYF. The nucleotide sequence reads TGCGCCAGCAGCCCCACGGGACAGGGTTTCCAAGAGACCCAGTACTTC.